These 31 T cell receptor beta chains came from one sample sequenced in a study of cytomegalovirus exposure and HLA in healthy donors. With 60 Vbeta and 13 Jbeta primers, the PCR was carried out. TCRdb's copy holds only in-frame clones and misses some; the assay was immunoSEQ multiplex PCR. The sample's table shows roughly 120,000 clones. The source material was PBMCs. These receptor sequences come from a man aged 18 to 30 in good health and CMV-seronegative.

This chain connects TRBV29-1 to TRBJ1-3; D possibly corresponds to TRBD1 (6 bases). This CDR3 spans 13 amino acids. Germline CDR1 SQVTM, CDR2 ANQGSEA. The V end was cut by 1 base, the J end by 4 bases, with 8 bases between. CDR3 region: CSVEGQDGNTIYF. The CDR3 region has the DNA TGCAGCGTTGAAGGACAGGACGGAAACACCATATATTTT.

CDR3 residues: CASSLVEGREQYF. CDR3 bases: TGCGCCAGCAGCTTGGTGGAGGGGAGAGAGCAGTACTTC. The J gene is TRBJ2-5, the V gene TRBV5-1; possibly TRBD2 for D (6 bases). From germline, CDR1 is SGHRS and CDR2 YFSETQ. This CDR3 region has 13 residues. Trimming shortened V by 0 bases and J by 11 bases, and 14 bases separated the two germline ends.

The rearrangement uses TRBV19 and TRBJ2-7; the match to TRBD2 covers 7 bases. The CDR3 runs 14 residues. Germline trimming cut 3 bases from V and 7 bases from J; bases unmatched to any gene: 9. Germline-derived CDR1 and CDR2 are LNHDA and SQIVND (reference sequence). CDR3 in amino acids: CASSILAGAGEQYF. CDR3 coding DNA: TGTGCCAGTAGTATCTTGGCGGGAGCCGGGGAGCAGTACTTC.

The J gene is TRBJ1-5, the V gene TRBV7-9; D is possibly TRBD1 (5 bases). The V gene lost 4 bases and the J gene lost 7 bases, with 20 bases spanning the gap. CDR1 is SEHNR, CDR2 FQNEAQ, per germline (reference sequence). The CDR3 totals 16 residues. The CDR3 region has the DNA TGTGCCAGCAGCTCCGAAGGGACTCCCGGGAGGCAGCCCCAGCATTTT. Its protein is CASSSEGTPGRQPQHF.

The chain joins TRBV6-5 to TRBJ1-2, with a possible D match to TRBD1 (6 bases). From germline, CDR1 is MNHEY and CDR2 SVGAGI. Trimming stripped 6 bases from V and 2 bases from J, with 16 bases between. The CDR3 covers 15 residues. The CDR3 here is CASRPLQGLNYGYTF. DNA for the CDR3: TGTGCCAGCAGACCTCTACAGGGATTGAACTATGGCTACACCTTC.

The chain recombines TRBV6-1 with TRBJ1-4; 9 positions match TRBD1. Germline CDR1 MNHNS, CDR2 SASEGT. The ends lost 6 bases at V and 7 bases at J; junction bases unmatched: 6. The CDR3 loop spans 14 amino acids. Written as DNA, the CDR3 is TGTGCCAGCAGCACAGGGGGCACGGGTGAAAAACTGTTTTTT. Translation gives CASSTGGTGEKLFF.

V gene TRBV11-2 combines with J gene TRBJ2-7; D remains unclear. V dropped 3 bases and J dropped 7 bases, with 4 bases sitting between them. Germline loops: CDR1 SGHAT, CDR2 FQNNGV. CDR3 length: 10 amino acids. CDR3 in DNA: TGTGCCAGCAGCTTTTCAGAGCAGTACTTC. Protein sequence: CASSFSEQYF. Full variable domain (remainder filled in from reference TRBV11-2 and TRBJ2-7): EAGVAQSPRYKIIEKRQSVAFWCNPISGHATLYWYQQILGQGPKLLIQFQNNGVVDDSQLPKDRFSAERLKGVDSTLKIQPAKLEDSAVYLCASSFSEQYFGPGTRLTVT.

CDR3 nucleotide sequence: TGTGCCAGCAGTTTTTACCCTCCTGGACAGGGGCCCGCAGATACGCAGTATTTT. This translates into CASSFYPPGQGPADTQYF. The J gene is TRBJ2-3, the V gene TRBV27; 9 nucleotides line up with TRBD1. V lost 3 bases and J lost 4; bases outside the gene matches: 14. The CDR3 runs 18 residues. The germline CDR1 and CDR2 sequences are MNHEY and SMNVEV (reference sequence).

On this clone: Its ends do not fully match the called genes, so a read error is possible. The chain combines TRBV11-1 with TRBJ1-6, with D perhaps matching TRBD1 (6 bases). The CDR3 has 16 amino acids. Germline V CDR1 and CDR2: SGHAT, FQDESV (reference sequence). CDR3 nucleotides: TGTGCCAGCAGCTCCGGGACACTCAGCCCAAATTCCCCCCTCCACTTT. Its protein is CASSSGTLSPNSPLHF.

V is TRBV29-1 and J is TRBJ1-2, with a tentative D call TRBD1 (6 bases). V lost 2 bases and J 5 bases, leaving 6 bases between the germline ends. Looked up from germline, CDR1 is SQVTM and CDR2 is ANQGSEA. This CDR3 region has 11 residues. As DNA, the CDR3 is TGCAGCGTTGAACAGGGGTATGGCTACACCTTC. Protein sequence: CSVEQGYGYTF.

The genes are TRBV2 and TRBJ1-2; 8 bases are shared with TRBD1. The CDR3 totals 13 residues. After removal of 6 bases from V and 7 bases from J, the junction contained 7 bases not matched to a gene. Germline V gives CDR1 SNHLY, CDR2 FYNNEI. CDR3 sequence reads: CASSLTGATGYTF. In nucleotides, the CDR3 is TGTGCCAGCAGCTTGACAGGGGCCACTGGCTACACCTTC.

The chain joins TRBV11-2 to TRBJ2-7; 7 bases agree with TRBD2. The length of the CDR3 is 13 residues. V lost 1 base and J lost 7; bases outside the gene matches: 4. CDR1 and CDR2 (germline): SGHAT, FQNNGV. CDR3 bases: TGTGCCAGCAGCTTAGGGGGGGGGAGAGAGCAGTACTTC. Amino acids: CASSLGGGREQYF. Combining the CDR3 with reference TRBV11-2 and TRBJ2-7 gives the whole variable domain EAGVAQSPRYKIIEKRQSVAFWCNPISGHATLYWYQQILGQGPKLLIQFQNNGVVDDSQLPKDRFSAERLKGVDSTLKIQPAKLEDSAVYLCASSLGGGREQYFGPGTRLTVT.

The J gene is TRBJ2-3, the V gene TRBV4-1; 9 bases are shared with TRBD2. This CDR3 has 15 residues. Germline V CDR1 and CDR2: MGHRA, YSYEKL. Trimming at V came to 5 bases and at J to 0 bases, leaving 3 bases not matched to a gene. CDR3 coding DNA: TGCGCCAGCAGCTATAGCGGGGGCAGCACAGATACGCAGTATTTT. This gives the protein CASSYSGGSTDTQYF.

The genes are TRBV5-5 and TRBJ1-1; 7 bases agree with TRBD1. After removal of 4 bases from V and 14 bases from J, the junction contained 8 bases not matched to a gene. This CDR3 comprises 11 residues. Germline CDR1 and CDR2: SGHKS and YYEKEE (reference sequence). The CDR3, as DNA: TGTGCCAGCAGCCCCGGGACAGTGCGCTTCTTT. Encoded protein: CASSPGTVRFF.

This chain uses TRBV6-5 with TRBJ2-3; 7 bases are shared with TRBD1. Germline V gives CDR1 MNHEY, CDR2 SVGAGI. V shed 9 bases, J shed 3 bases, and the junction held 6 bases outside the gene matches. CDR3 length: 13 amino acids. The CDR3 DNA is TGTGCCAGTTGCAGGGGGTTGACAGATACGCAGTATTTT. Its protein product is CASCRGLTDTQYF.

V is TRBV7-2 and J is TRBJ1-1; D unresolved. Deletions cut 5 bases from V and 1 base from J, with 17 bases between. The CDR3 contains 16 residues. Germline V gene sequence: CDR1 SGHTA, CDR2 FQGNSA. The CDR3 region has the DNA TGTGCCAGCAGCCACCATCAAGGGAGGAAGAACACTGAAGCTTTCTTT. Translating it yields CASSHHQGRKNTEAFF.

The chain is built from TRBV5-4 and TRBJ2-3, with D maybe TRBD1 (5 bases). The CDR3 loop spans 12 amino acids. The V end lost 3 bases, the J end lost 7 bases, and 9 bases lay between the germline ends. From germline, CDR1 is SGHNT and CDR2 YYREEE (reference sequence). The CDR3 DNA follows: TGTGCCAGCAGCTCCAGGGAAAATACGCAGTATTTT. It yields the protein CASSSRENTQYF.

The V and J genes are TRBV2 and TRBJ2-5, with a tentative D call TRBD2 (6 bases). With 7 bases removed from V and 1 base from J, the gap between germline ends came to 13 bases. CDR3 size: 14 residues. Germline-derived CDR1 and CDR2 are SNHLY and FYNNEI. The CDR3 sequence: CASNVWDSQETQYF. Here the CDR3 DNA reads TGTGCCAGCAACGTTTGGGACTCCCAAGAGACCCAGTACTTC. Looking up the rest from reference TRBV2 and TRBJ2-5 gives the full variable domain: EPEVTQTPSHQVTQMGQEVILRCVPISNHLYFYWYRQILGQKVEFLVSFYNNEISEKSEIFDDQFSVERPDGSNFTLKIRSTKLEDSAMYFCASNVWDSQETQYFGPGTRLLVL.

This rearrangement joins TRBV5-1 to TRBJ2-5; TRBD2 agrees at 10 bases. This CDR3 spans 15 amino acids. CDR1 is SGHRS, CDR2 YFSETQ, per germline. Trimming removed 3 bases from V and 1 base from J; junction bases left unmatched: 3. CDR3 nucleotides: TGCGCCAGCAGCTCTAGCGGGGGTACCCAAGAGACCCAGTACTTC. As protein: CASSSSGGTQETQYF.

The J gene is TRBJ2-2, the V gene TRBV25-1; D might be TRBD2 (5 bases). Deletions cut 4 bases from V and 3 bases from J, with 9 bases between. CDR1 is MGHDK and CDR2 is SYGVNS in the germline V gene. There are 14 residues in the CDR3. The CDR3 coding sequence is TGTGCCAGCAGTGTCTCCGGGGACACCGGGGAGCTGTTTTTT. Amino acid sequence: CASSVSGDTGELFF.

The gene calls are TRBV19 and TRBJ2-1, with 11 bases fitting TRBD2. Germline CDR1 is LNHDA and CDR2 is SQIVND (reference sequence). With V trimmed by 7 bases and J by 8 bases, 7 bases remained unmatched. This CDR3 region has 14 residues. This chain's CDR3 is CASIIAGGPHEQFF. The CDR3 DNA reads TGTGCCAGTATAATAGCGGGAGGGCCGCATGAGCAGTTCTTC. Full variable domain (outside the CDR3, taken from reference TRBV19 and TRBJ2-1): DGGITQSPKYLFRKEGQNVTLSCEQNLNHDAMYWYRQDPGQGLRLIYYSQIVNDFQKGDIAEGYSVSREKKESFPLTVTSAQKNPTAFYLCASIIAGGPHEQFFGPGTRLTVL.

The chain has TRBV29-1 and TRBJ2-5, with D maybe TRBD1 (6 bases). Gene TRBJ2-7 matches the end of the DNA better, so the J call may be wrong. CDR1 SQVTM and CDR2 ANQGSEA come from the germline V gene. The CDR3 totals 13 residues. The chain's CDR3 is CSVPGTPSTEQYF. In DNA, the CDR3 is TGCAGCGTTCCCGGGACACCCTCCACCGAGCAGTACTTC.

The chain combines TRBV5-4 with TRBJ2-1; D is unclear. CDR1 is SGHNT and CDR2 is YYREEE in the germline V gene (reference sequence). V was trimmed by 0 bases and J by 4 bases, leaving 14 bases between them. This CDR3 is built from 16 residues. This CDR3 is CASSLGASDTYNEQFF. The CDR3 bases are TGTGCCAGCAGCTTGGGGGCCTCTGACACATACAATGAGCAGTTCTTC.

The chain uses TRBV6-5 and TRBJ2-4; D unclear. Germline V gives CDR1 MNHEY, CDR2 SVGAGI. The CDR3 is 14 amino acids. Trimming shortened V by 3 bases and J by 5 bases, and 11 bases separated the two germline ends. CDR3 residues: CASSYSLLENIQYF. The CDR3 DNA sequence: TGTGCCAGCAGTTATTCACTACTCGAAAACATTCAGTACTTC.

The rearrangement joins TRBV27 to TRBJ2-5; 9 bases are shared with TRBD2. Trimming took 6 bases from V and 0 from J; bases not matched to a gene: 8. This CDR3 spans 16 amino acids. Germline V gene sequence: CDR1 MNHEY, CDR2 SMNVEV (reference sequence). The CDR3 bases are TGTGCCAGCAGCCCTGGGGGACTAGCATACCAAGAGACCCAGTACTTC. Protein product: CASSPGGLAYQETQYF.

The chain couples TRBV9 to TRBJ1-5; weak D call: TRBD1 (5 bases). V gave up 0 bases and J gave up 6 bases, with 10 bases separating them. This CDR3 comprises 14 residues. Germline V gene data show CDR1 as SGDLS and CDR2 as YYNGEE. CDR3 nucleotide sequence: TGTGCCAGCAGCGTAGAGGCAGGGTCTCAGCCCCAGCATTTT. It codes for CASSVEAGSQPQHF.

The V and J genes are TRBV28 and TRBJ2-7; possible D gene TRBD1, 5 bases. V gave up 8 bases and J gave up 3 bases, with 17 bases separating them. From germline, CDR1 is MDHEN and CDR2 SYDVKM. The CDR3 extends over 14 amino acids. The DNA of the CDR3 is TGTGCCAGCGAAGCCCCCGGCAGGGTCTACGAGCAGTACTTC. It translates to CASEAPGRVYEQYF.

The gene calls are TRBV5-4 and TRBJ1-1; 7 nucleotides line up with TRBD1. Trimming took 3 bases from V and 3 from J; bases not matched to a gene: 14. The CDR3 consists of 17 residues. Germline CDR1 and CDR2: SGHNT and YYREEE (reference sequence). CDR3 protein: CASSSIPRTGIHTEAFF. CDR3 DNA: TGTGCCAGCAGCTCGATCCCCAGGACAGGAATTCACACTGAAGCTTTCTTT.

The chain carries TRBV11-2 and TRBJ1-4; D remains ambiguous. CDR3 size: 15 residues. CDR1 is SGHAT, CDR2 FQNNGV, per germline. V was pared by 1 base and J by 0 bases, with 6 bases between. The CDR3 loop reads CASSLAPATNEKLFF. For the CDR3, the DNA is TGTGCCAGCAGCTTAGCTCCTGCAACTAATGAAAAACTGTTTTTT.

This chain uses TRBV4-1 with TRBJ1-6, with 9 bases matching TRBD1. Germline values: CDR1 MGHRA, CDR2 YSYEKL. The V gene end was trimmed by 5 bases and the J gene end by 8 bases; junction bases not matched to a gene: 4. The CDR3 is 14 residues long. CDR3: CASSSRTGDSPLHF. CDR3 DNA sequence: TGCGCCAGCAGCTCCCGGACAGGGGATTCACCCCTCCACTTT.

The J gene is TRBJ1-3, the V gene TRBV28; 8 bases map to TRBD1. With V trimmed by 2 bases and J by 3 bases, 6 bases remained unmatched. Per the germline V gene, CDR1 is MDHEN and CDR2 is SYDVKM. The CDR3 sequence is 16 residues long. CDR3 in amino acids: CASSLPQGASGNTIYF. DNA for the CDR3: TGTGCCAGCAGTTTACCCCAGGGGGCAAGTGGAAACACCATATATTTT.